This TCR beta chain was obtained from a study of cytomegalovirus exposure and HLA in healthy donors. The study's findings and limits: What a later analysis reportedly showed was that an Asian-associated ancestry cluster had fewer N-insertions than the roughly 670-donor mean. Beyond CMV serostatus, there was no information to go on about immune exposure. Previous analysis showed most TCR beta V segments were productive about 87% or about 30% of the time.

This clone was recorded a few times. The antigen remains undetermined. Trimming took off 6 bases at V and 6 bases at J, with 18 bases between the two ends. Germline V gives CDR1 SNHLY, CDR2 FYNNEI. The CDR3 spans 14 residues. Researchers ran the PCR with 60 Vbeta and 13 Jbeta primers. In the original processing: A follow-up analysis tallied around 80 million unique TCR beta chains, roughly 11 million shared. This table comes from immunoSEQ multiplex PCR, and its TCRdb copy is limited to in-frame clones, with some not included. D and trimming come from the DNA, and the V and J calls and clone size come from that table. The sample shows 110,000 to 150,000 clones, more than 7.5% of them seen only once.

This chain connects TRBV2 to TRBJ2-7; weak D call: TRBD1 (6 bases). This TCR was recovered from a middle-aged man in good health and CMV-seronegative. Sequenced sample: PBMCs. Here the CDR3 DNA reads TGTGCCAGCAGGGTAAGGGGGAGCACGGGCGAGCAGTACTTC. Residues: CASRVRGSTGEQYF.